This T cell receptor beta chain derives from a study of T cell repertoires in cytomegalovirus infection. Study information: In the study, CMV epitopes included recently identified HLA-C-restricted and well-studied HLA-B-restricted ones.

Turning to this clonotype: The antigen is undetermined.

Study conclusions and caveats: CMV-specific TCR beta clonotypes restricted by HLA-C were the ones dominating the ex vivo response.

TCRdb analysed the reads with MiXCR anew, one entry per CDR3 protein. The table lists 40,000 to 55,000 distinct CDR3 sequences, roughly 20% of them singletons, with more than 25% in the top ten. The CDR3 has 14 amino acids. Germline CDR1 is MNHEY and CDR2 is SVGAGI. V lost 3 bases, J lost 5 bases, and 13 bases lay in between. V gene TRBV6-5 combines with J gene TRBJ2-5; unclear D gene. The sequencing used CD8+ T cells from cultured PBMCs, collected from culture after CMV antigen stimulation. The TCR was taken from a human donor in good health (CMV status not recorded). Some clones in this sample may be carry-over from other donors' samples. This CDR3 reads CASSYYPQGETQYF. DNA of the CDR3: TGTGCCAGCAGTTATTACCCCCAAGGGGAGACCCAGTACTTC.